The clone carrying this T cell receptor (beta chain) was found many times. Its antigen is currently unknown. This specimen comes from a study of CD8 T cells in ankylosing spondylitis. The study's findings and limits: Reported data indicate significant enrichment of disease-linked clones within matched ankylosing spondylitis synovial fluid.

The ends lost 3 bases at V and 5 bases at J; junction bases unmatched: 5. The CDR3 is 14 residues long. Germline loops: CDR1 LNHDA, CDR2 SQIVND (reference sequence). TCR beta libraries were made by quantitative 5'-RACE with molecular barcodes. TCRdb ran MiXCR on the 5' RACE reads and lists one entry per CDR3 protein. The sample has more than 100,000 distinct CDR3 sequences, more than 9.5% seen once; the top ten hold about 4%. Material for sequencing was blood, either unsorted or a sorted T cell fraction (not recorded which). This clonotype was obtained from a female donor with ankylosing spondylitis or in good health (not recorded which). The V and J genes are TRBV19 and TRBJ2-7; the match to TRBD1 covers 9 bases. The DNA of the CDR3 is TGTGCCAGTAGTATGGGGGACAGGGACGACGAGCAGTACTTC. Protein: CASSMGDRDDEQYF.